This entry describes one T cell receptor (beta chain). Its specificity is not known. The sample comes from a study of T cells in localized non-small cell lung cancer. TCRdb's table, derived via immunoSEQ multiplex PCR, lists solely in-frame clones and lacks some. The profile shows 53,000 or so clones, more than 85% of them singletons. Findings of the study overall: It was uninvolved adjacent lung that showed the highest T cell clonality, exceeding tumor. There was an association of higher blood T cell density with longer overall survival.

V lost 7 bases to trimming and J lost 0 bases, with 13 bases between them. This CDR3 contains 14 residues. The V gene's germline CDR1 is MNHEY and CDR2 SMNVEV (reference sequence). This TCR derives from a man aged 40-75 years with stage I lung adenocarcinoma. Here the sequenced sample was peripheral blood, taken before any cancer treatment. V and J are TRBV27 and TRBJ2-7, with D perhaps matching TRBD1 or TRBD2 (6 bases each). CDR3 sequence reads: CASMTGASSYEQYF. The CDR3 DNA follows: TGTGCCAGCATGACGGGGGCCAGCTCCTACGAGCAGTACTTC.